This TCR beta chain derives from a study of cytomegalovirus exposure and HLA in healthy donors (dated by TCRdb to about 2017). In the study overall: According to an earlier analysis of 450 to 650 of the donors, roughly 180 million T cells yielded some 110 million unique TCR beta sequences and about 300 Gb of sequence data. Approximately 310 gigabases of sequencing data and 78 million or so unique TCR sequences were included in an early release covering about 620 HLA-typed donors. Of the approximately 370 genotyped donors, 65% to 90% were placed in the genetic ancestry cluster associated with self-reported Caucasian donors. The study was designed to test whether signatures of past pathogen exposure could be identified by cataloging public T cell receptors. The T cell repertoires of roughly 660 subjects were profiled by immunosequencing and related to cytomegalovirus serostatus. A separate validation cohort of about 110 different subjects was used in addition to the roughly 700-subject first cohort. High-throughput TCR immunosequencing, statistical association of individual TCRs with disease status, and machine learning were combined to predict cytomegalovirus infection status. A later analysis re-examined previously published TCR beta repertoires from over 500 donors and added high-resolution HLA genotyping to investigate patterns of TCR occurrence. In the later analysis, no new phenotypic data were used to find candidate immune exposures; instead, reliance was placed on TCR beta sequences and their occurrence across donors. In an earlier analysis of about 590 of the donors, high-throughput TCR beta sequencing was used to judge whether each TCR beta V gene segment behaved as functional or pseudogenic. Donor age, sex, ethnicity and CMV serostatus were compiled together with the repertoire data. In a later genetic analysis, genome-wide SNP genotypes for about three fifths of the 666 donors were used, and that subset was treated as a discovery cohort. Every discovery cohort repertoire had been produced on one sequencing platform. HLA typing covered class I and class II loci at four-digit resolution. The number of typed donors differed by locus: about 629-630 for A, B, C, DRB1 and DQB1; some 500 for DQA1; approximately 600 for DPA1; and some 450 for DPB1. Because of strong linkage in the cohort, roughly 5 DR-DQ haplotypes were treated as single units for association and clustering. On average, about 200,000 unique TCR beta nucleotide sequences were sequenced per donor among a few hundred genotyped donors of the cohort, with roughly 18% of those sequences being non-productive.

As for this clone: Its antigen is currently not known. The record has no base qualities; no much larger clone is one base away.

Paper-wide results and their limitations: At a false discovery rate of 0.05, a later analysis linked under 20,000 TCR beta sequences to specific HLA alleles. Correlated functional status among segregating V segments might reflect linkage disequilibrium, but an unknown experimental factor could not be ruled out. When HLA alleles, especially DR and DQ, strongly co-occurred, TCR associations were difficult to assign to individual alleles. Most TCR sequences were observed very rarely across donors, whereas some public TCRs were present in many individuals. Only TCR beta chains were sequenced in this cohort, and the absence of alpha or paired-chain data limited detectable features. About 17 rarely observed V segments, including chromosome 9 orphons, were excluded from the earlier analysis of about 600 of the donors because counts were too low. In an earlier analysis of 587 of the donors, most TCR beta V segments appeared in productive rearrangements about 87% or about 30% of the time, broadly matching IMGT annotations. Because some donors lacked HLA typing at each locus, the association tests relied only on the typed subset. A further reported finding was that TCR beta sequences accurately predicted the HLA-A and HLA-B alleles for most subjects in the first cohort. In a later analysis, HLA-associated TCR beta chains showed more clonal expansion and lower generation probabilities than non-associated chains that were equally common. V-gene and J-gene trimming of TCR beta chains was associated with a missense DCLRE1C variant in a later genetic analysis, and the association was replicated in an independent cohort. In vitro tests confirmed that a few of the cytomegalovirus-associated TCR beta chains recognize cytomegalovirus antigens. According to a later analysis, parvovirus B19, influenza, CMV and Epstein-Barr virus appeared linked to several top co-occurrence clusters. The study gave a list of some 150 TCR beta chains associated with cytomegalovirus. A cluster of highly shared sequence variants was judged likely to be a technical artifact of the sequencing pipeline. Some IMGT-functional V segments, including TRBV6-2 and TRBV6-3, could not be told apart with the 87-base-pair reads, so those segments were excluded. For the cohort, immune exposure information was limited to CMV serostatus. In a later analysis, most CMV-associated TCR beta chains were found to appear HLA-restricted, with HLA associations seemingly driven largely by CMV exposure. The authors suggested that the approach could potentially be generalized to other disease states and immunological phenotypes. In a later analysis, the rate of TCR association differed among HLA loci, with DRB1 alleles having the most associated TCRs and HLA-C alleles having the fewest. Cytomegalovirus status was reported to be diagnosed by the classifier with high specificity and sensitivity in both the original and validation cohorts. The presence/absence analyses assumed that sequencing depth was roughly uniform across donors, and that assumption may not be true. Compared with the approximately 710-donor mean, donors in an Asian-associated ancestry cluster had fewer N-insertions in productive TCRs, according to a later genetic analysis.

The CDR3 numbers 14 residues from cysteine through phenylalanine. Only the CDR3 DNA is retained, 42 bases long and in frame from the first base. Per the germline V gene, SGHAT is the CDR1 and FQNNGV is the CDR2. V is trimmed back by 3 bases and J by 6 bases, and the junction contains 1 base that no gene match accounts for. Library generation was performed with the immunoSEQ multiplex PCR assay. The multiplex PCR relied on a mix of 60 forward primers for TCR Vbeta segments and 13 reverse primers for TCR Jbeta segments. A multiplex PCR assay on genomic DNA amplified the CDR3 region of rearranged TCR beta genes. The Illumina HiSeq System was used to sequence the amplified TCR beta libraries as 87-base-pair reads. As for the authors' bioinformatics: A later analysis tallied 70 million to 100 million unique TCR beta chains across the roughly 610 repertoires, and around 10 million of those chains were shared by two or more donors. Raw reads were error-corrected and collapsed into unique sequences by a nearest-neighbor algorithm in which closely related sequences were merged to remove PCR and sequencing errors. Alignment of CDR3 sequences to IMGT reference sequences was used to assign V, D and J gene segments. For a sequence to be retained, at least a six-nucleotide match to both a V gene segment and a J gene segment was required. Rearrangements were called productive when the CDR3 lacked stop codons and stayed in frame with V and J; all others were non-productive. Following IMGT convention, CDR3 was defined as the stretch from the second conserved V-encoded cysteine to the conserved J-encoded phenylalanine. The earlier analysis of roughly 590 of the donors excluded any sequence lacking an unambiguous match to a single V gene segment. An earlier analysis of a few hundred of the donors classified V segments as functional when productive rearrangements were above 56.7% and as segregating when the standard deviation between donors was above 5%. A statistical classification framework was built to diagnose cytomegalovirus status from the catalog of TCR beta chain sequences. In a later analysis, TCR nucleotide sequences were compared against IMGT/GENE-DB human TR gene sequences so that V and J genes could be assigned. In a later analysis, CDR3 sequences and most-parsimonious VDJ recombination scenarios were assigned using the TCRdist pipeline. In a later analysis, each TCR beta chain was defined by its CDR3 amino acid sequence together with its V-gene family, and reads lacking a unique V-gene family were excluded. A later analysis removed 450 to 600 highly shared, low-generation-probability nucleotide sequences to deal with suspected cross-contamination and a sequencing artifact. A later analysis calculated a clonal expansion index for each public chain from normalized within-repertoire ranks of inferred template counts. In a later analysis, generation probabilities were computed using a VDJ recombination model fitted to out-of-frame rearrangements, and the results were checked against IGoR. In a later analysis, TCR-TCR, TCR-HLA and TCR-CMV co-occurrence was scored with hypergeometric tests, and a repertoire-size bias correction was applied to TCR pairs. False discovery rates were estimated in a later analysis by permuting HLA or CMV assignments 20 times. In a later analysis, co-occurring TCRs were grouped with DBSCAN, and TCRdist sequence similarity was added when clustering was performed within HLA-allele-positive subsets. Repertoires with fewer than 30,000 or more than 120,000 public chains were left out of co-occurrence clustering, as were five repertoires with anomalous nucleotide sharing. TCRdb took this table from immuneACCESS and kept in-frame rearrangements with V and J called. Such tables lack part of the clones; where checked against another copy, unresolved V genes explain under half of the gap, and the rest is unexplained. For V, J and clone size, that table is used; D and trimming come from the DNA. The sample table contains about 170,000 clones; only one count was recorded for about 80% of them. Of the sample, approximately 6.3% falls within the top ten clones.

The cohort was made up of approximately 670 healthy bone marrow donors. All cohort members were sampled while nominally healthy, although unrecorded immune exposures were likely present. The donor tested CMV seropositive, placing the donor among the 310 or so seropositive members of the cohort. A peripheral blood sample was provided by each donor, and peripheral blood mononuclear cells were used for TCR beta sequencing. Genomic DNA extraction from the blood cell samples was performed with the Qiagen DNeasy Blood Extraction Kit. The TCR originated in a man between 35 and 55 years old in good health and CMV-seropositive. The chain is assembled from TRBV11-2 and TRBJ2-2, with 10 bases aligning to TRBD1. The sequencing input was PBMCs. In nucleotides, the sequence is TGTGCCAGCAGCTTGGGACAGGGGCCCGGGGAGCTGTTTTTT. Translated, this is CASSLGQGPGELFF.